This is a list of T cell receptor beta chains from one sample in a study of blood T cell repertoires in COVID-19. Here immunoSEQ multiplex PCR was the method, and the copy in TCRdb shows in-frame clones only, minus some. The table records about 55,000 clones, almost 90% of them present only once. Sequencing used peripheral blood. These receptors all stem from a man aged 55 to 70 with active COVID-19. Both conserved end residues are part of each CDR3. The order of the fields is V gene, J gene, CDR3 protein.

v_call: TRBV4-1
j_call: TRBJ2-7
cdr3_aa: CASSQKSGLAYEQYF

v_call: TRBV9
j_call: TRBJ2-2
cdr3_aa: CASTSGTSGSRGELFF

v_call: TRBV9
j_call: TRBJ2-7
cdr3_aa: CASSARGEGHNEQYF

v_call: TRBV25-1
j_call: TRBJ2-1
cdr3_aa: CASSRYSGGGNEQFF

v_call: TRBV18
j_call: TRBJ2-5
cdr3_aa: CASSPQRERSRETQYF

v_call: TRBV7-2
j_call: TRBJ2-3
cdr3_aa: CASSFDRFSGETDTQYF

v_call: TRBV3-1/TRBV3-2
j_call: TRBJ2-7
cdr3_aa: CASSLMTGDYEQYF

v_call: TRBV6-5
j_call: TRBJ1-6
cdr3_aa: CASSYSTRNNSPLHF

v_call: TRBV5-6
j_call: TRBJ2-3
cdr3_aa: CASSLTSADTQYF

v_call: TRBV7-3
j_call: TRBJ2-1
cdr3_aa: CASSLTIVGAEQFF

v_call: TRBV7-3
j_call: TRBJ2-1
cdr3_aa: CASSLTGQGHNEQFF

v_call: TRBV4-1
j_call: TRBJ2-1
cdr3_aa: CASSPLGLAANEQFF

v_call: TRBV7-9
j_call: TRBJ1-2
cdr3_aa: CASSLGYRDKAF

v_call: TRBV29-1
j_call: TRBJ1-1
cdr3_aa: CSVDRGYNTEAFF

v_call: TRBV7-9
j_call: TRBJ1-2
cdr3_aa: CASRPDREQGYTF

v_call: TRBV30
j_call: TRBJ1-5
cdr3_aa: CAWTNPGQGAGNQPQHF

v_call: TRBV24-1
j_call: TRBJ2-3
cdr3_aa: CATSDGTVVYF

v_call: TRBV5-1
j_call: TRBJ2-3
cdr3_aa: CASSLGALGQGSDTQYF

v_call: TRBV30
j_call: TRBJ2-1
cdr3_aa: CAWCSGTSYNEQFF

v_call: TRBV5-1
j_call: TRBJ2-3
cdr3_aa: CASSSLSGRAADTQYF

v_call: TRBV7-3
j_call: TRBJ1-1
cdr3_aa: CASSFTGGTEAFF

v_call: TRBV28
j_call: TRBJ1-2
cdr3_aa: CASSYQGQSYGYTF

v_call: TRBV19
j_call: TRBJ2-5
cdr3_aa: CASKVSGSQETQYF

v_call: TRBV25-1
j_call: TRBJ2-3
cdr3_aa: CASSEWGLADYTDTQYF

v_call: TRBV5-1
j_call: TRBJ2-3
cdr3_aa: CASSPQERGGRADTQYF

v_call: TRBV3-1/TRBV3-2
j_call: TRBJ1-2
cdr3_aa: CASSRQGGVGYGYTF

v_call: TRBV6-5
j_call: TRBJ1-6
cdr3_aa: CASSYSRPGGSPLHF

v_call: TRBV5-1
j_call: TRBJ2-1
cdr3_aa: CASSLAIGTSVGDEQFF

v_call: TRBV6-2/TRBV6-3
j_call: TRBJ1-4
cdr3_aa: CASTPQEGNWKLFF

v_call: TRBV7-3
j_call: TRBJ2-2
cdr3_aa: CASSSSGGGGELFF

v_call: TRBV29-1
j_call: TRBJ1-1
cdr3_aa: CSLSLREGTEAFF

v_call: TRBV5-1
j_call: TRBJ2-7
cdr3_aa: CASSSPRGGADYEQYF

v_call: TRBV9
j_call: TRBJ2-7
cdr3_aa: CASSARLAGGEQYF

v_call: TRBV6-6
j_call: TRBJ2-5
cdr3_aa: CASGGEETQYF

v_call: TRBV7-6
j_call: TRBJ2-1
cdr3_aa: CASSLAASGSENEQFF

v_call: TRBV11-2
j_call: TRBJ2-1
cdr3_aa: CASSSLAGGTREQFF

v_call: TRBV27
j_call: TRBJ2-7
cdr3_aa: CASSLSASGNTYEQYF

v_call: TRBV30
j_call: TRBJ1-1
cdr3_aa: CAWSWTGMNTEAFF

v_call: TRBV27
j_call: TRBJ2-7
cdr3_aa: CASSLTGGYLYEQYF

v_call: TRBV5-1
j_call: TRBJ1-4
cdr3_aa: CASRPGTGDEKLFF

v_call: TRBV10-1
j_call: TRBJ1-1
cdr3_aa: CASRVSTVSTEAFF

v_call: TRBV10-3
j_call: TRBJ2-3
cdr3_aa: CAISEWTSGRTDTQYF

v_call: TRBV6-1
j_call: TRBJ2-5
cdr3_aa: CASSEDRARETQYF

v_call: TRBV7-8
j_call: TRBJ2-7
cdr3_aa: CASSPDRDEQYF

v_call: TRBV14
j_call: TRBJ1-2
cdr3_aa: CASSLPGQGNYGYTF